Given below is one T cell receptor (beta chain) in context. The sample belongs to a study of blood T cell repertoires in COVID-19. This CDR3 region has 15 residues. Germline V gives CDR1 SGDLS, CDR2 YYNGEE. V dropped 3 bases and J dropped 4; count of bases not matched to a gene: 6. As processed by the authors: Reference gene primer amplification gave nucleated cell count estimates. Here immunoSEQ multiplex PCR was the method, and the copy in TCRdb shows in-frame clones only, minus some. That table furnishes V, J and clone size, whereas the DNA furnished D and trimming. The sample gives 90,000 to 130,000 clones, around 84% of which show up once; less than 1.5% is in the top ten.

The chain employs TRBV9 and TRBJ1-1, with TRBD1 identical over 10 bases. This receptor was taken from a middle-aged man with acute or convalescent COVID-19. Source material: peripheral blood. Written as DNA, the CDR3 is TGTGCCAGCAGCGCCTATCGGACAGGGGGCACTGAAGCTTTCTTT. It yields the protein CASSAYRTGGTEAFF.